This T cell receptor (beta chain) was captured by sequencing in a study of CD4 T cells in relation to SARS-CoV-2 and coronaviruses. The germline CDR1 and CDR2 sequences are SNHLY and FYNNEI. The CDR3 extends over 14 amino acids. Losses at the gene ends were 7 bases for V and 0 bases for J; bases not matched to a gene: 2. Of note for this clone: Its antigen remains unknown.

Method: immunoSEQ multiplex PCR; TCRdb's copy keeps in-frame clones and lacks some. The profile shows more than 20,000 clones, about three fifths of them singletons. The unexposed donors gave CD4+ T cells in about 2011-2019, prior to COVID-19. After roughly 9 days of culture, CD4+ T cells were isolated. The sequence was obtained from a human donor in good health. The chain couples TRBV2 to TRBJ2-2, with TRBD1 matching over 7 bases. Sequencing was done on a sample of CD4+ T cells from PBMCs, cultured in vitro. CDR3 residues: CASKGQPNTGELFF. The CDR3 DNA reads TGTGCCAGCAAGGGACAGCCGAACACCGGGGAGCTGTTTTTT.